A selection of T cell receptor beta chains follows, all from one sample in a study of cytomegalovirus exposure and HLA in healthy donors. Libraries were prepared by immunoSEQ multiplex PCR; TCRdb keeps only in-frame clonotypes and omits some of them. The sample has under 150,000 clones; about 80% are singletons. Sample: PBMCs. These receptor sequences come from a man aged 30 to 45 in good health and CMV-seronegative. CDR3s leave out the opening cysteine and the closing phenylalanine or tryptophan. Fields, in order: clone size, V gene, CDR3 protein. Part of the rows lack a size; the others show once, few, many or a class for expanded clones.

>NA|TRBV5-6
ASSLGLDNSPLH
>NA|TRBV4-1
ASSRGLAGKNIQY
>NA|TRBV7-9
ASTRQGGEQF
>few|TRBV5-6
ASSPRQASYEQY
>few|TRBV28
ASSQPARVGYT
>NA|TRBV6-5
ASSTRDRRNEQF
>NA|TRBV27
ASSLSKGLEYGYT
>NA|TRBV5-4
ASSLEGARGSPLH
>NA|TRBV10-3
AISADRGKVTEAF
>NA|TRBV15
ATSRDRREGTSYEQY
>NA|TRBV5-5
ASSFTVSGENIQY
>NA|TRBV5-1
ASSRDRADEKLF
>NA|TRBV11-1
ASSWGTSGRAGGETQY
>few|TRBV5-4
ASSRVGYTDTQY
>NA|TRBV10-2
ASGQGALTEAF
>NA|TRBV5-1
ASSLGGRGQGDTQY
>NA|TRBV7-9
ASSPPGGLYEQF
>few|TRBV5-6
ASSLAKTGVQY
>NA|TRBV19
ASRWGVGQPQN
>NA|TRBV7-9
ASGRGTDTQY
>NA|TRBV9
ASSSERQGETQY
>NA|TRBV27
ASRSRGDFSYEQY
>once|TRBV27
ASSAKATGLNSPLH
>NA|TRBV27
ASSLASGGPYEQY
>NA|TRBV6-1
ASSDPLDRGSYNEQF
>once|TRBV2
ASSEWLGLLRAF
>NA|TRBV6-6
ASTGGPYEQY
>NA|TRBV5-1
ASSVANPGQSFSGANVLT
>NA|TRBV10-1
ASSESLGDEQY
>NA|TRBV6-1
ASSPGGFSEAF
>NA|TRBV29-1
SVTQPGLAGNEQF
>few|TRBV7-9
ASSLGLIYEQY
>NA|TRBV6-5
ASRRERAGEETQY
>NA|TRBV6-4
ASSEGTGTLNMF
>NA|TRBV10-2
ASSEQGNTEAF
>NA|TRBV4-1
ASSRLTGTEVGMEQF
>NA|TRBV7-8
ASSRSGGNYNEQF
>NA|TRBV27
ASSLRGLDGNEQF
>once|TRBV6-1
ASSEALLGGYYGYT
>NA|TRBV6-1
ASSETQVLSYEQY
>NA|TRBV5-8
ASSRRGGGQPQH
>NA|TRBV28
ASQPLGDREHGNTIY
>NA|TRBV30
AWSRGTGDANSPLH
>NA|TRBV19
ASSSLQGANEKLF
>NA|TRBV2
ASSDWYRGETYEQY
>NA|TRBV5-1
ASSLVGQSYGYT